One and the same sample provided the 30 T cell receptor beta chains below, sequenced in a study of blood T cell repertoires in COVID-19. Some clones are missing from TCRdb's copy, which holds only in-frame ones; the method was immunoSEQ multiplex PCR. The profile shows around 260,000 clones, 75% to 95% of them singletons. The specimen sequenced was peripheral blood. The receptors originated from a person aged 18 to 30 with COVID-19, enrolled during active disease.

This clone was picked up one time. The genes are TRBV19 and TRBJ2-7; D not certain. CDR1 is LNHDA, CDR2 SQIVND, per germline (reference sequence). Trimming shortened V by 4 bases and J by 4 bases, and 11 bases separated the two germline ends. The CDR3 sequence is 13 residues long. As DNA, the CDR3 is TGTGCCAGTAGTAGCGGAGAACTTTACGAGCAGTACTTC. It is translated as CASSSGELYEQYF.

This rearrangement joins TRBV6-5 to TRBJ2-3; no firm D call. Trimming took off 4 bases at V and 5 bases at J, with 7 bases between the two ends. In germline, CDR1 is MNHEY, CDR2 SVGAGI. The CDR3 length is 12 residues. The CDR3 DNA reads TGTGCCAGCAGTTCCACTCTAGATACGCAGTATTTT. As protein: CASSSTLDTQYF.

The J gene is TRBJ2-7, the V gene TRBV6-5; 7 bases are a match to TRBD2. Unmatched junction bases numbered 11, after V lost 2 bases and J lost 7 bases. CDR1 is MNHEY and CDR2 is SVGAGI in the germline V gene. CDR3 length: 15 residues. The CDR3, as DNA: TGTGCCAGCAGTTACGGGGGGGGATCATACTGGGAGCAGTACTTC. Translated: CASSYGGGSYWEQYF.

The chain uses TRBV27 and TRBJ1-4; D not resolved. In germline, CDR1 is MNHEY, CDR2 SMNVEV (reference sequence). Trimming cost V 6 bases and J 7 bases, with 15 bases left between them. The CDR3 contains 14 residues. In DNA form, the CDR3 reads TGTGCCAGCAGACGCCCGGGAGTGGGTGAAAAACTGTTTTTT. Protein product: CASRRPGVGEKLFF.

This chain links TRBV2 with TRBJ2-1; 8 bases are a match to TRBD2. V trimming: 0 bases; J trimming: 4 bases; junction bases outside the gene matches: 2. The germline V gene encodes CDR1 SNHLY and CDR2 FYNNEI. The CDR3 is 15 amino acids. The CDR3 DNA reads TGTGCCAGCAGTGAAGCAATAGCGGGGTACAATGAGCAGTTCTTC. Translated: CASSEAIAGYNEQFF.

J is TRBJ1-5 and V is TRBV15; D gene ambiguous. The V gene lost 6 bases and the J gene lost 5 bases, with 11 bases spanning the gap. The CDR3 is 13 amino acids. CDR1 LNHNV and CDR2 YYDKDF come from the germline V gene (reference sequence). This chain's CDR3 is CATSEDTDQPQHF. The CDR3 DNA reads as TGTGCCACCAGTGAAGACACCGATCAGCCCCAGCATTTT.

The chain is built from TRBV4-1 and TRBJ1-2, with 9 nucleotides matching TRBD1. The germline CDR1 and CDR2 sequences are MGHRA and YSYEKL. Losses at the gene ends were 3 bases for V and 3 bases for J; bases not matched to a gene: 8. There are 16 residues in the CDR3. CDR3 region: CASSHDRTGEDYGYTF. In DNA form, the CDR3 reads TGCGCCAGCAGCCATGATCGGACAGGGGAGGACTATGGCTACACCTTC.

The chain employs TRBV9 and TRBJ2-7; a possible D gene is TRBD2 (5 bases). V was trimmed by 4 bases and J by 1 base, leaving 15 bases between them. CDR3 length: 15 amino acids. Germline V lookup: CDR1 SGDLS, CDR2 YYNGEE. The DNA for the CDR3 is TGTGCCAGCAGCCCCCATAGACTACCATCCTACGAGCAGTACTTC. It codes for CASSPHRLPSYEQYF. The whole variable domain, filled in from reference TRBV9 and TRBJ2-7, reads DSGVTQTPKHLITATGQRVTLRCSPRSGDLSVYWYQQSLDQGLQFLIQYYNGEERAKGNILERFSAQQFPDLHSELNLSSLELGDSALYFCASSPHRLPSYEQYFGPGTRLTVT.

The DNA for the CDR3 is TGTGCCAGCAGCCTCGACACATCCGGCTCTGGAAACACCATATATTTT. It yields the protein CASSLDTSGSGNTIYF. The chain uses TRBV7-9 and TRBJ1-3; D gene unclear. This CDR3 comprises 16 residues. V lost 5 bases to trimming and J lost 0 bases, with 14 bases between them. Germline CDR1 is SEHNR and CDR2 is FQNEAQ (reference sequence). The whole variable domain, remainder taken from reference TRBV7-9 and TRBJ1-3, is DTGVSQNPRHKITKRGQNVTFRCDPISEHNRLYWYRQTLGQGPEFLTYFQNEAQLEKSRLLSDRFSAERPKGSFSTLEIQRTEQGDSAMYLCASSLDTSGSGNTIYFGEGSWLTVV.

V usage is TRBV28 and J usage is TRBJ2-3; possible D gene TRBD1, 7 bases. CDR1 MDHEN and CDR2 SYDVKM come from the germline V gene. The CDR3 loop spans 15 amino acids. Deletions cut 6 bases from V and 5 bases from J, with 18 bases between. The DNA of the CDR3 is TGTGCCAGCAGCCTAGGGGTCAGGGGGGTAGATACGCAGTATTTT. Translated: CASSLGVRGVDTQYF.

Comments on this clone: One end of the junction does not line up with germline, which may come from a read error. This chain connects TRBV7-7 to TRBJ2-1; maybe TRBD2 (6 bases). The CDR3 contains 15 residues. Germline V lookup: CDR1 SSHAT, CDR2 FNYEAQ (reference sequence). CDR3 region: CASSLALAGGNEQFF. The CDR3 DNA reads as TGTGCTAGCAGCTTAGCACTAGCTGGGGGCAATGAGCAGTTCTTC.

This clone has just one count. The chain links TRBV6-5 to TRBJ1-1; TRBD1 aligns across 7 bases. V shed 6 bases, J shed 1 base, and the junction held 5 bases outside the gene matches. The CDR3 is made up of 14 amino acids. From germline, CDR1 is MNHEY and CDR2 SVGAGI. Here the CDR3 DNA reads TGTGCCAGCAGGACAGGGTCCGGGAACACTGAAGCTTTCTTT. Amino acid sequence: CASRTGSGNTEAFF.

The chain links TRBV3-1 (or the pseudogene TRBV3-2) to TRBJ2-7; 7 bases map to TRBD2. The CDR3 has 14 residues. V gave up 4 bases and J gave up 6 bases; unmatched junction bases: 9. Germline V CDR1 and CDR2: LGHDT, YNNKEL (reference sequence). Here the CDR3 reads CASSLRDYRSEQYF. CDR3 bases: TGTGCCAGCAGCCTCCGGGACTATCGATCCGAGCAGTACTTC.

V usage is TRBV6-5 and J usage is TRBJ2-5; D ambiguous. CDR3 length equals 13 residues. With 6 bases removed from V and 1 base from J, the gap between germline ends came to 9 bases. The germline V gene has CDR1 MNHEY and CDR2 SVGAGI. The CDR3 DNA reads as TGTGCCAGCAGCCCAGGATTCCAAGAGACCCAGTACTTC. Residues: CASSPGFQETQYF.

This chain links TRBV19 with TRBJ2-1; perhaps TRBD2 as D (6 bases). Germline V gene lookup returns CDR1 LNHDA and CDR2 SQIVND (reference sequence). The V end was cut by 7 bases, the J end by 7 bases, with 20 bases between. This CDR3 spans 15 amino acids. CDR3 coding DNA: TGTGCCAGTATGATCTCCAGCGGGTTTCAGAATGAGCAGTTCTTC. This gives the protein CASMISSGFQNEQFF.

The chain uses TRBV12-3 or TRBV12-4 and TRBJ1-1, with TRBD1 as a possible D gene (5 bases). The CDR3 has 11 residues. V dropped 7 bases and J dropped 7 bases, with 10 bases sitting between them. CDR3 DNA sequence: TGTGCCAGCAAATTTGACAGTGAAGCTTTCTTT. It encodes CASKFDSEAFF.

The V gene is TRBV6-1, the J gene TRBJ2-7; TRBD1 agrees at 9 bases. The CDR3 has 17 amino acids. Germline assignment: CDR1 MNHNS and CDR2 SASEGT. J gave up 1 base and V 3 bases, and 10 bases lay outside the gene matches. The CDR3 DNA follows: TGTGCCAGCAGTGACCGCCCGGGACAGGGTTGGTCCTACGAGCAGTACTTC. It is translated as CASSDRPGQGWSYEQYF.

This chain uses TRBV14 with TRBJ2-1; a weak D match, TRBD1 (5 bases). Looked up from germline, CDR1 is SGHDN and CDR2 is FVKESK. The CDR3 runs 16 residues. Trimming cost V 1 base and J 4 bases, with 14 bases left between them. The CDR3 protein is CASSQGSRAGYNEQFF. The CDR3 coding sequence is TGTGCCAGCAGCCAAGGATCCAGGGCCGGGTACAATGAGCAGTTCTTC.

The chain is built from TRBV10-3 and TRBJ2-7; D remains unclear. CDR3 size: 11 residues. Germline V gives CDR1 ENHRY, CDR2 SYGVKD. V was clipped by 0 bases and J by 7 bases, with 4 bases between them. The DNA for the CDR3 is TGTGCCATCAGTGAGTCCCAGGAGCAGTACTTC. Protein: CAISESQEQYF.

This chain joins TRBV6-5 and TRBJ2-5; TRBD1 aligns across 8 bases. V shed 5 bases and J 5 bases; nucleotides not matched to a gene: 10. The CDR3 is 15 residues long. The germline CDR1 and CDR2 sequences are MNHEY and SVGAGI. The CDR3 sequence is CASSTWTGRGETQYF. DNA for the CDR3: TGTGCCAGCAGTACGTGGACAGGGCGAGGGGAGACCCAGTACTTC.

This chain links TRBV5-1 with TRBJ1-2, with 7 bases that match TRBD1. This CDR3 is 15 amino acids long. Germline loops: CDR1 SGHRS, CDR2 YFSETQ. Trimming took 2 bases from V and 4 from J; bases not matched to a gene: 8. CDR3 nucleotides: TGCGCCAGCAGCTTTCTCGAGGGGGCGGCCTATGGCTACACCTTC. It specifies CASSFLEGAAYGYTF.

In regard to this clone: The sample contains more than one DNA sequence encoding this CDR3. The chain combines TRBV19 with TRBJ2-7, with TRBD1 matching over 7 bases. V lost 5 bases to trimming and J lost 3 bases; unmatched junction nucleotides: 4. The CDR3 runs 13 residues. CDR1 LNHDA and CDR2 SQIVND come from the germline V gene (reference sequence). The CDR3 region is CASSPGTDYEQYF. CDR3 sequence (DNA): TGTGCCAGTAGTCCTGGGACAGACTACGAGCAGTACTTC.

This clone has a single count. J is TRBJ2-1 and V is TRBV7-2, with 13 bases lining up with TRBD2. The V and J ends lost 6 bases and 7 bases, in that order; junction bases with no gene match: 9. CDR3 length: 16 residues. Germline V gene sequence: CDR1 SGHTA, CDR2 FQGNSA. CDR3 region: CASRFKGLAGRNEQFF. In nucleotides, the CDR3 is TGTGCCAGCAGATTCAAGGGACTAGCGGGGAGGAATGAGCAGTTCTTC. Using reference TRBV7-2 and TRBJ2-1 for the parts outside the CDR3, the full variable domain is GAGVSQSPSNKVTEKGKDVELRCDPISGHTALYWYRQSLGQGLEFLIYFQGNSAPDKSGLPSDRFSAERTGGSVSTLTIQRTQQEDSAVYLCASRFKGLAGRNEQFFGPGTRLTVL.

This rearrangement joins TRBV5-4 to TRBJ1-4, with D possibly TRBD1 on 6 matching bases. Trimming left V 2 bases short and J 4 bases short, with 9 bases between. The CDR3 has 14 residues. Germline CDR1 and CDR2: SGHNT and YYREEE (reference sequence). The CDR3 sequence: CASSFNRDNEKLFF. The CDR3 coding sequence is TGTGCCAGCAGCTTTAACAGGGATAATGAAAAACTGTTTTTT.

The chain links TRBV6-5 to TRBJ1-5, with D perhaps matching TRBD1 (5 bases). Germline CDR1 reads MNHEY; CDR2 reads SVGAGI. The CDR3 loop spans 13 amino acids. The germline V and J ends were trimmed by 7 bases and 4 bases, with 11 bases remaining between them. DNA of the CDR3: TGTGCCAGCAACCCGGACAAAAATCAGCCCCAGCATTTT. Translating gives CASNPDKNQPQHF.

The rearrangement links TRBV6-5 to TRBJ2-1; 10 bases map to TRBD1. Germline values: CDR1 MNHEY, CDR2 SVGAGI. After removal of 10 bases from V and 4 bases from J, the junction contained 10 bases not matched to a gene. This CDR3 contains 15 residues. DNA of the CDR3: TGTGCCACGCGTTTCCGGGACAGGGGTTACAATGAGCAGTTCTTC. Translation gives CATRFRDRGYNEQFF.

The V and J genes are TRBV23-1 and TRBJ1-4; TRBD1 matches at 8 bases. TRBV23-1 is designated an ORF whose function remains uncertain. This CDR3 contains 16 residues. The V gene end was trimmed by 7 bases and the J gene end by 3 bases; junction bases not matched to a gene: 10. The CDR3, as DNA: TGCGCCAGCACGAGGACAGGGACCCGGTCTAATGAAAAACTGTTTTTT. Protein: CASTRTGTRSNEKLFF.

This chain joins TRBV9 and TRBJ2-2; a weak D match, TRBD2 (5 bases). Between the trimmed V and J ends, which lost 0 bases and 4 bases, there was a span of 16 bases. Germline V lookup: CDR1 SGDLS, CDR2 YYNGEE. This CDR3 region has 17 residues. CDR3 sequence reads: CASSVGEYPWGTGELFF. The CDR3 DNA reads TGTGCCAGCAGCGTAGGGGAGTACCCATGGGGCACCGGGGAGCTGTTTTTT. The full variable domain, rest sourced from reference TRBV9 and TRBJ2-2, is DSGVTQTPKHLITATGQRVTLRCSPRSGDLSVYWYQQSLDQGLQFLIQYYNGEERAKGNILERFSAQQFPDLHSELNLSSLELGDSALYFCASSVGEYPWGTGELFFGEGSRLTVL.

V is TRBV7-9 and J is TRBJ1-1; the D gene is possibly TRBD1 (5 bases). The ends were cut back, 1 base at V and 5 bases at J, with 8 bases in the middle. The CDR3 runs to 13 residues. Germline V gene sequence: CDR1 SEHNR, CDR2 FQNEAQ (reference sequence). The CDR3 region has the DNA TGTGCCAGCAGCTTAGACCGGGGGACTGAAGCTTTCTTT. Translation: CASSLDRGTEAFF.

The chain's CDR3 is CASSPPTTGMNTEAFF. The CDR3 region has the DNA TGTGCCAGCTCACCACCCACGACGGGGATGAACACTGAAGCTTTCTTT. The chain links TRBV18 to TRBJ1-1; D is undetermined. Germline CDR1 and CDR2: KGHSH and LQKENI. Trimming cost V 0 bases and J 0 bases, with 11 bases left between them. The CDR3 runs 16 residues.